A selection of T cell receptor beta chains follows, all from one sample in a study of identifying expanded T cells in peripheral blood. Clones were read by immunoSEQ multiplex PCR, and TCRdb kept only the in-frame ones, dropping some. This sample has approximately 130,000 clones, with about 86% found just once. The material sequenced was blood. All receptors come from a person aged 18 to 75 in good health. CDR3s include the opening cysteine and the closing phenylalanine or tryptophan. Fields, in order: D gene, CDR3 length, V gene, CDR3 protein. The D gene is left open where the match is weak.

D gene: .
CDR3 length: 14
V gene: TRBV6-5
CDR3 protein: CASKRADSNQPQHF

D gene: .
CDR3 length: 11
V gene: TRBV6-5
CDR3 protein: CASSPEETQYF

D gene: .
CDR3 length: 13
V gene: TRBV7-6
CDR3 protein: CASSLEFGTEAFF

D gene: .
CDR3 length: 15
V gene: TRBV4-3
CDR3 protein: CASSQDPGDVTEAFF

D gene: .
CDR3 length: 13
V gene: TRBV30
CDR3 protein: CAWSLIGAVGYTF

D gene: TRBD2
CDR3 length: 14
V gene: TRBV28
CDR3 protein: CASSRLTGGDEQYF

D gene: .
CDR3 length: 13
V gene: TRBV7-3
CDR3 protein: CASSLSENQPQHF

D gene: TRBD1
CDR3 length: 14
V gene: TRBV2
CDR3 protein: CASSGGQGRPEAFF

D gene: .
CDR3 length: 15
V gene: TRBV2
CDR3 protein: CASTEGRGSYNEQFF

D gene: .
CDR3 length: 15
V gene: TRBV11-2
CDR3 protein: CASSLVQGGNLEQYF

D gene: .
CDR3 length: 13
V gene: TRBV5-6
CDR3 protein: CASSFGRGYGYTF

D gene: TRBD1
CDR3 length: 16
V gene: TRBV14
CDR3 protein: CASSQEGDRGDDEQFF

D gene: TRBD1
CDR3 length: 15
V gene: TRBV5-1
CDR3 protein: CASSLRSTGGDEQYF

D gene: .
CDR3 length: 14
V gene: TRBV9
CDR3 protein: CASSPDGSYNEQFF

D gene: TRBD2
CDR3 length: 14
V gene: TRBV7-6
CDR3 protein: CASSSGLKNNEQFF

D gene: .
CDR3 length: 14
V gene: TRBV14
CDR3 protein: CASSHLWAGRTQYF

D gene: .
CDR3 length: 16
V gene: TRBV10-1
CDR3 protein: CASSSGLPSNYNEQFF

D gene: .
CDR3 length: 15
V gene: TRBV30
CDR3 protein: CAASLPGRTIYGYTF

D gene: .
CDR3 length: 13
V gene: TRBV28
CDR3 protein: CASRAPDYTEAFF

D gene: .
CDR3 length: 15
V gene: TRBV6-1
CDR3 protein: CASSRTFRDTDTQYF

D gene: .
CDR3 length: 14
V gene: TRBV28
CDR3 protein: CASIGLRGLYGYTF

D gene: .
CDR3 length: 13
V gene: TRBV7-7
CDR3 protein: CASSGQFPNEQFF

D gene: .
CDR3 length: 11
V gene: TRBV5-6
CDR3 protein: CASSLTYEQYF

D gene: .
CDR3 length: 13
V gene: TRBV6-5
CDR3 protein: CASSYGFNTEAFF

D gene: TRBD1
CDR3 length: 15
V gene: TRBV11-1
CDR3 protein: CASTQAPGQYNEQFF

D gene: .
CDR3 length: 17
V gene: TRBV19
CDR3 protein: CASSAAHRGGYQETQYF

D gene: TRBD2
CDR3 length: 13
V gene: TRBV6-1
CDR3 protein: CAMSSGSSHEQYF

D gene: .
CDR3 length: 13
V gene: TRBV29-1
CDR3 protein: CSGITGDNYGYTF

D gene: TRBD2
CDR3 length: 15
V gene: TRBV7-3
CDR3 protein: CASSVTSGNYNEQFF

D gene: .
CDR3 length: 14
V gene: TRBV9
CDR3 protein: CASRPPGVNTEAFF

D gene: TRBD2
CDR3 length: 16
V gene: TRBV5-1
CDR3 protein: CASSLGAGVVADTQYF

D gene: .
CDR3 length: 11
V gene: TRBV30
CDR3 protein: CAWSVQVKAFF

D gene: .
CDR3 length: 16
V gene: TRBV4-2
CDR3 protein: CASSQARGPQSYEQYF

D gene: .
CDR3 length: 15
V gene: TRBV5-1
CDR3 protein: CASSLDVGFSYEQYF

D gene: .
CDR3 length: 14
V gene: TRBV6-5
CDR3 protein: CASSYSSGSYGYTF

D gene: TRBD1
CDR3 length: 14
V gene: TRBV2
CDR3 protein: CASAQGQGNYGYTF

D gene: .
CDR3 length: 13
V gene: TRBV19
CDR3 protein: CASSIGPRQPQHF

D gene: TRBD1
CDR3 length: 12
V gene: TRBV30
CDR3 protein: CAWYTGGTEAFF

D gene: .
CDR3 length: 15
V gene: TRBV29-1
CDR3 protein: CSVVLRAGRFYGYTF

D gene: .
CDR3 length: 14
V gene: TRBV7-6
CDR3 protein: CASSLENSNQPQHF

D gene: .
CDR3 length: 14
V gene: TRBV11-2
CDR3 protein: CASRESWSGNTIYF

D gene: .
CDR3 length: 14
V gene: TRBV19
CDR3 protein: CASTPRLPGDEQFF

D gene: TRBD2
CDR3 length: 15
V gene: TRBV7-2
CDR3 protein: CASSAAGTSIYEQYF

D gene: .
CDR3 length: 14
V gene: TRBV4-3
CDR3 protein: CASSQLSLTDTQYF

D gene: TRBD2
CDR3 length: 18
V gene: TRBV11-2
CDR3 protein: CASSLAILPSGSSYEQYF

D gene: .
CDR3 length: 15
V gene: TRBV19
CDR3 protein: CASRRQPNSNQPQHF

D gene: TRBD1
CDR3 length: 15
V gene: TRBV9
CDR3 protein: CASSPPGDRVGKLFF

D gene: .
CDR3 length: 14
V gene: TRBV5-1
CDR3 protein: CASTSGALQDTQYF

D gene: .
CDR3 length: 14
V gene: TRBV6-1
CDR3 protein: CASSVAANTGELFF

D gene: TRBD1
CDR3 length: 15
V gene: TRBV6-6
CDR3 protein: CASSYRDRGPYGYTF

D gene: TRBD2
CDR3 length: 16
V gene: TRBV9
CDR3 protein: CASSVGGLAVQETQYF